One and the same sample provided the 21 T cell receptor beta chains below, sequenced in a study of T cell repertoires in cytomegalovirus infection. Each CDR3 protein is one row after TCRdb ran MiXCR on the reads. The sample contains tens of thousands of distinct CDR3 sequences, approximately 43% of which appear only once. Antigen specificity for these receptors is unknown. This specimen consisted of CD8+ T cells from cultured PBMCs, obtained from culture after CMV antigen stimulation. The receptors stem from a human donor in good health (CMV status not recorded). Some clones in this sample may be carry-over from other donors' samples.

This clonotype was detected a few times. The chain carries TRBV20-1 and TRBJ2-7; the match to TRBD1 covers 7 bases. J lost 2 bases, V lost 2 bases, and 9 bases had no gene match. The CDR3 loop spans 15 amino acids. The germline V gene has CDR1 DFQATT and CDR2 SNEGSKA (reference sequence). In DNA form, the CDR3 reads TGCAGTGCTAGACCCCGGGACAGATCTACCTACGAGCAGTACTTC. Amino acids: CSARPRDRSTYEQYF.

The chain is built from TRBV11-2 and TRBJ1-2; no reliable D call. The V end lost 5 bases, the J end lost 8 bases, and 15 bases lay between the germline ends. Germline V lookup: CDR1 SGHAT, CDR2 FQNNGV. The CDR3 runs to 13 residues. In DNA form, the CDR3 reads TGTGCCAGCAGCCCCCCATTGGGAGCCGGCTACACCTTC. Its translation is CASSPPLGAGYTF.

This chain uses TRBV19 with TRBJ2-7, with D uncertain. V was trimmed by 5 bases and J by 3 bases, leaving 20 bases between them. Germline lookup yields CDR1 LNHDA and CDR2 SQIVND (reference sequence). The CDR3 loop spans 16 amino acids. CDR3 nucleotide sequence: TGTGCCAGTAGTTCTAAAAGGGAAAGCCCCAGCTACGAGCAGTACTTC. Translated, it gives CASSSKRESPSYEQYF.

The sample holds a few counts of this clonotype. CDR3 sequence reads: CASSFEGGGIQPQHF. CDR3 in DNA: TGTGCCAGCAGTTTCGAGGGAGGGGGCATTCAGCCCCAGCATTTT. The chain links TRBV28 to TRBJ1-5; 7 positions match TRBD1. From germline, CDR1 is MDHEN and CDR2 SYDVKM. This CDR3 is built from 15 residues. V dropped 3 bases and J dropped 6; count of bases not matched to a gene: 8.

V is TRBV7-2 and J is TRBJ2-1; possible D gene TRBD1, 7 bases. CDR1 is SGHTA, CDR2 FQGNSA, per germline. The CDR3 spans 17 residues. The V end was cut by 4 bases, the J end by 1 base, with 17 bases between. The CDR3 bases are TGTGCCAGCAGCTCCCCAGGGGGGATTCGATCCTACAATGAGCAGTTCTTC. Its protein product is CASSSPGGIRSYNEQFF.

This clonotype has a handful of counts. The gene calls are TRBV12-3 or TRBV12-4 and TRBJ2-1; 7 positions match TRBD2. V lost 7 bases, J lost 4 bases, and 25 bases stayed unmatched. This CDR3 comprises 20 residues. The CDR3: CASILGGAQTEVPIYNEQFF. Here the CDR3 DNA reads TGTGCCAGCATCCTGGGAGGGGCGCAGACGGAGGTCCCCATATACAATGAGCAGTTCTTC.

The chain has TRBV27 and TRBJ1-5, with 7 bases identical to TRBD1. The CDR3 covers 17 residues. Germline lookup yields CDR1 MNHEY and CDR2 SMNVEV (reference sequence). Trimming removed 5 bases from V and 7 bases from J; junction bases left unmatched: 17. The DNA of the CDR3 is TGTGCCAGCAGTGCCCGTTTAAAGGGGGCGAAGAGCCAGCCCCAGCATTTT. Amino acid sequence: CASSARLKGAKSQPQHF.

The rearrangement joins TRBV7-2 to TRBJ1-3; tentatively, D is TRBD1 (5 bases). Trimming took 5 bases from V and 3 from J, leaving 17 bases between them. There are 16 residues in the CDR3. CDR1 is SGHTA, CDR2 FQGNSA, per germline. The CDR3 nucleotides read TGTGCCAGCAGCCCTGGATGGGGCGTTCTTGGAAACACCATATATTTT. This sequence encodes CASSPGWGVLGNTIYF.

V usage is TRBV11-2 and J usage is TRBJ2-3; 12 nucleotides line up with TRBD2. Germline CDR1 is SGHAT and CDR2 is FQNNGV. CDR3 length: 16 amino acids. V gave up 4 bases and J gave up 6 bases; unmatched junction bases: 8. In DNA form, the CDR3 reads TGTGCCAGCAGCTCAGGGCGGACTAGCGGGATTGATACGCAGTATTTT. The encoded protein is CASSSGRTSGIDTQYF. The variable domain in full, completed from reference TRBV11-2 and TRBJ2-3, reads EAGVAQSPRYKIIEKRQSVAFWCNPISGHATLYWYQQILGQGPKLLIQFQNNGVVDDSQLPKDRFSAERLKGVDSTLKIQPAKLEDSAVYLCASSSGRTSGIDTQYFGPGTRLTVL.

The chain joins TRBV11-2 to TRBJ2-1; D is ambiguous. There are 13 residues in the CDR3. In germline, CDR1 is SGHAT, CDR2 FQNNGV. Trimming stripped 0 bases from V and 8 bases from J, with 8 bases between. The CDR3 sequence is CASSLDHEDEQFF. In nucleotides, the CDR3 is TGTGCCAGCAGCTTAGATCACGAGGATGAGCAGTTCTTC.

The gene calls are TRBV4-2 and TRBJ1-2; 7 bases match TRBD1. Germline-derived CDR1 and CDR2 are LGHNA and YNFKEQ. CDR3 length equals 16 residues. Trimming at V came to 3 bases and at J to 2 bases, leaving 9 bases not matched to a gene. CDR3 residues: CASSQARQGINYGYTF. The CDR3 DNA follows: TGTGCCAGCAGCCAGGCAAGACAGGGAATAAACTATGGCTACACCTTC.

This clonotype was seen repeatedly, ten times or more. This sequence joins TRBV11-2 and TRBJ2-5; D is perhaps TRBD1 (5 bases). CDR1 and CDR2 from the germline V gene are SGHAT and FQNNGV. Deletions cut 1 base from V and 6 bases from J, with 12 bases between. The CDR3 length is 14 residues. The chain's CDR3 is CASSLAGMGKTQYF. DNA for the CDR3: TGTGCCAGCAGCTTAGCAGGGATGGGTAAGACCCAGTACTTC.

As to this clonotype: Here the CDR3 omits its conserved ending phenylalanine or tryptophan, so a read error is the likely source. The J gene is TRBJ2-7, the V gene TRBV7-4; D gene unclear. CDR1 is SGHVT and CDR2 is SQSDAQ in the germline V gene. Trimming took 5 bases from V and 3 from J, leaving 14 bases between them. The CDR3 has 14 residues. CDR3: CASSAQETHYEQYY. CDR3 in DNA: TGTGCCAGCAGCGCCCAAGAAACCCACTACGAGCAGTACTAC.

The gene calls are TRBV6-5 and TRBJ1-5; D is undetermined. Looked up from germline, CDR1 is MNHEY and CDR2 is SVGAGI. This CDR3 has 16 amino acids. Between the trimmed V and J ends, which lost 0 bases and 0 bases, there was a span of 9 bases. The CDR3 region is CASSYSWEVSNQPQHF. The CDR3 region has the DNA TGTGCCAGCAGTTACTCGTGGGAGGTTAGCAATCAGCCCCAGCATTTT.

The CDR3 DNA sequence: TGTGCCAGCAGCTTGGTATTAACTGAAGAGACCCAGTACTTC. It encodes CASSLVLTEETQYF. V usage is TRBV11-2 and J usage is TRBJ2-5, with D uncertain. CDR1 and CDR2 (germline): SGHAT, FQNNGV. The CDR3 has 14 amino acids. V shed 3 bases and J shed 3 bases, with 11 bases lying between them.

The table lists this clonotype with a few counts. The chain links TRBV7-9 to TRBJ2-2; D possibly corresponds to TRBD1 (6 bases). CDR3 size: 12 residues. With 7 bases removed from V and 6 bases from J, the gap between germline ends came to 9 bases. CDR1 SEHNR and CDR2 FQNEAQ come from the germline V gene (reference sequence). The DNA of the CDR3 is TGTGCCAGCACGCCAGGGGCCGGGGAGCTGTTTTTT. Its protein product is CASTPGAGELFF.

The chain combines TRBV4-2 with TRBJ1-2; D not certain. The CDR3 loop spans 18 amino acids. Germline V gene lookup returns CDR1 LGHNA and CDR2 YNFKEQ. V was shortened by 0 bases and J by 2 bases, with 19 bases between the two germline ends. The CDR3 here is CASSQERPGKDLNYGYTF. DNA of the CDR3: TGTGCCAGCAGCCAAGAGCGTCCGGGGAAGGATCTCAACTATGGCTACACCTTC.

This clonotype was detected ten times or more. The gene calls are TRBV5-4 and TRBJ2-7, with no clear D. Deletions cut 0 bases from V and 3 bases from J, with 13 bases between. The CDR3 length is 15 residues. Germline CDR1 reads SGHNT; CDR2 reads YYREEE (reference sequence). Here the CDR3 DNA reads TGTGCCAGCAGCTTGGTCTGGGGTGATTACTACGAGCAGTACTTC. This gives the protein CASSLVWGDYYEQYF. The full variable domain, its missing parts supplied by reference TRBV5-4 and TRBJ2-7, is ETGVTQSPTHLIKTRGQQVTLRCSSQSGHNTVSWYQQALGQGPQFIFQYYREEENGRGNFPPRFSGLQFPNYSSELNVNALELDDSALYLCASSLVWGDYYEQYFGPGTRLTVT.

This chain joins TRBV15 and TRBJ1-5; weak D call: TRBD1 (5 bases). The CDR3 length is 13 residues. Per the germline V gene, CDR1 is LNHNV and CDR2 is YYDKDF (reference sequence). V lost 1 base to trimming and J lost 7 bases, with 8 bases between them. CDR3 DNA sequence: TGTGCCACCAGCAGAGGAGGGGACCAGCCCCAGCATTTT. Its protein product is CATSRGGDQPQHF.

This chain links TRBV7-8 with TRBJ1-3, with D hard to call. The CDR3 is made up of 15 amino acids. The V end lost 2 bases, the J end lost 4 bases, and 12 bases lay between the germline ends. Per germline, CDR1 SGHVS and CDR2 FQNEAQ. CDR3 amino acids: CASSLMTTPGNTIYF. CDR3 DNA: TGTGCCAGCAGCTTAATGACAACCCCGGGAAACACCATATATTTT.

This clonotype was counted between two and nine times. This sequence joins TRBV28 and TRBJ2-3; D call uncertain. The CDR3 runs to 16 residues. The V end lost 5 bases, the J end lost 2 bases, and 17 bases lay between the germline ends. The germline gives CDR1 MDHEN, CDR2 SYDVKM. CDR3 protein: CASSTSRYDPTDTQYF. The CDR3 coding sequence is TGTGCCAGCAGTACCTCGCGGTATGACCCCACAGATACGCAGTATTTT.